The entry below describes one TCR beta chain. Its antigen is unknown. Germline V gives CDR1 MDHEN, CDR2 SYDVKM. This CDR3 is 11 amino acids long. With 4 bases removed from V and 14 bases from J, the gap between germline ends came to 9 bases. The sample comes from a study of cytomegalovirus exposure and HLA in healthy donors. About the research overall: Drawn from HLA-typed donors, approximately 85 million unique TCRs were held in an early data release. Findings and caveats of the study: By a later analysis, the bulk of CMV-associated TCR beta chains appeared HLA-restricted.

The PCR was carried out with 60 Vbeta primers and 13 Jbeta primers. Data came from immunoSEQ multiplex PCR; TCRdb stores just in-frame clones and leaves some out. The sample holds about 130,000 clones; 82% are singletons and the top ten take around 3%. The origin of this receptor is a boy younger than 10 in good health and CMV-seronegative. The chain is built from TRBV28 and TRBJ1-6; D is unclear. Source material: PBMCs. The CDR3 DNA sequence: TGTGCCAGCAGTTCCTCCAGGACCCTCCACTTT. This gives the protein CASSSSRTLHF. The whole variable domain, filled in from reference TRBV28 and TRBJ1-6, reads DVKVTQSSRYLVKRTGEKVFLECVQDMDHENMFWYRQDPGLGLRLIYFSYDVKMKEKGDIPEGYSVSREKKERFSLILESASTNQTSMYLCASSSSRTLHFGNGTRLTVT.